This T cell receptor beta chain came from a study of OX40 agonist ivuxolimab in advanced cancers. Points from the study as a whole: Relative to CD4+ cells, CD8+ T cells on average had more expanded clones. It was not determined which antigens were specifically recognized by the peripheral T cells that had undergone clonal expansion. CD4+ and CD8+ blood T cells expanded clonally by week 6 at 0.1 to 3.0 mg/kg.

Autoimmune disease history or systemic immunosuppression led to patients being barred. A note on this clone: What it recognizes is unknown.

Clones were sequenced by immunoSEQ multiplex PCR, and TCRdb holds only the in-frame ones, with some missing. The data hold over 40,000 clones, with about 90% observed a single time. V lost 4 bases, J lost 6 bases, and 5 bases stayed unmatched. Looked up from germline, CDR1 is SGHRS and CDR2 is YFSETQ. The CDR3 has 14 amino acids. The receptor was isolated from an adult with an advanced solid tumor such as melanoma, head and neck, liver or kidney cancer. This specimen consisted of CD4+ or CD8+ T cells sorted from blood, obtained in a trial of the OX40 agonist ivuxolimab. The gene calls are TRBV5-1 and TRBJ2-7; 12 bases line up with TRBD1. The CDR3 is CASSPGQGASEQYF. The CDR3 DNA reads as TGCGCCAGCAGCCCGGGACAGGGGGCGAGCGAGCAGTACTTC.